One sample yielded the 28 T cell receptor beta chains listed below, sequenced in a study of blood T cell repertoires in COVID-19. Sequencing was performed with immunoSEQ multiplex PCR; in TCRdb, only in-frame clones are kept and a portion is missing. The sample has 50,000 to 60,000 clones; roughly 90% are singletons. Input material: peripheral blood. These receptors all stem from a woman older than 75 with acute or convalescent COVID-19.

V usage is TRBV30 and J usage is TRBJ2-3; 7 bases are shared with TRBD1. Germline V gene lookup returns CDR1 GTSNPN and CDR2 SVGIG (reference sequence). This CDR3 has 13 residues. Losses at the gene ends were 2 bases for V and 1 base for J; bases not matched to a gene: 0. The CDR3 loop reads CAWSTGGTDTQYF. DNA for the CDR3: TGTGCCTGGAGTACAGGGGGCACAGATACGCAGTATTTT.

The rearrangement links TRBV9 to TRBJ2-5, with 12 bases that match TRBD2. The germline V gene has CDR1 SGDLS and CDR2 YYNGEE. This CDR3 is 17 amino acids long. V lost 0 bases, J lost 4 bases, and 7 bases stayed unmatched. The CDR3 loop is CASSVGASGRAGETQYF. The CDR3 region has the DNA TGTGCCAGCAGCGTAGGGGCTAGCGGGAGGGCAGGAGAGACCCAGTACTTC.

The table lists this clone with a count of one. The CDR3 nucleotides read TGTGCCAGCAGTGAACCAGGGGATAGGACTGAAGCTTTCTTT. It codes for CASSEPGDRTEAFF. The chain employs TRBV6-1 and TRBJ1-1, with D possibly matching TRBD1 (6 bases). CDR1 is MNHNS, CDR2 SASEGT, per germline. V was cut by 2 bases and J by 5 bases, with 12 bases left in between. The CDR3 is 14 amino acids.

This CDR3 is CASSPAQTGGYTF. The DNA for the CDR3 is TGTGCCAGCAGCCCGGCCCAAACAGGGGGCTACACCTTC. The chain employs TRBV3-1 (or the pseudogene TRBV3-2) and TRBJ1-2, with D tentatively TRBD1 (6 bases). Germline loops: CDR1 LGHDT, CDR2 YNNKEL (reference sequence). The CDR3 sequence is 13 residues long. V gave up 4 bases and J gave up 8 bases, with 14 bases separating them.

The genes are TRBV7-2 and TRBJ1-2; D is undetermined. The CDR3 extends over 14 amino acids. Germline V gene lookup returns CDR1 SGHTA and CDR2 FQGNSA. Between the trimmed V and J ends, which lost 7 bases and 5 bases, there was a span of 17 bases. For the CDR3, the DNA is TGTGCCAGCACCCCGCACGGAGTCGGTTATGGCTACACCTTC. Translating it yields CASTPHGVGYGYTF.

CDR3 region: CASSQEWASGRTDTQYF. CDR3 DNA: TGCGCCAGCAGCCAAGAATGGGCTAGCGGGAGAACAGATACGCAGTATTTT. The chain combines TRBV4-3 with TRBJ2-3; 10 positions agree with TRBD2. V trimming: 0 bases; J trimming: 3 bases; junction bases outside the gene matches: 6. CDR3 length: 17 residues. Germline V gene data show CDR1 as LGHNA and CDR2 as YSLEER.

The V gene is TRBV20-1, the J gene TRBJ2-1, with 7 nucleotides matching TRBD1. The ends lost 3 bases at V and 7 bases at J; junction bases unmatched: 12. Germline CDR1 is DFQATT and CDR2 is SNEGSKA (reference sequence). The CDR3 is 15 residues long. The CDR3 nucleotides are TGCAGTGCTAGTTTGCGGACAGGCCTAACTAATGAGCAGTTCTTC. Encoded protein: CSASLRTGLTNEQFF.

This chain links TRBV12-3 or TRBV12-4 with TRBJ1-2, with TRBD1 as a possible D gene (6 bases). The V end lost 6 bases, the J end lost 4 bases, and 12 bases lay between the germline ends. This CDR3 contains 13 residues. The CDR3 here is CASSPTGSYGYTF. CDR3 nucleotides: TGTGCCAGCAGCCCGACAGGTAGCTATGGCTACACCTTC.

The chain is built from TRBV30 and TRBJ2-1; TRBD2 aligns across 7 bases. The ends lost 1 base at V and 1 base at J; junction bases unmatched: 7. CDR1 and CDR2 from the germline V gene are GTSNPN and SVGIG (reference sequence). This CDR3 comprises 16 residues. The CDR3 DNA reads TGTGCCTGGAGTGGGGGAAACGGGAGGTCCTACAATGAGCAGTTCTTC. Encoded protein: CAWSGGNGRSYNEQFF.

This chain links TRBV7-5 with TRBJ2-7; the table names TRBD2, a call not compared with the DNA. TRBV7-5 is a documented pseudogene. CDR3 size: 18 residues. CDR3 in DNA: TGTGCCAGAAGCTCAGGGGGACTAGCGGGAGGTATACCCTACGAGCAGTACTTC. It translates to CARSSGGLAGGIPYEQYF.

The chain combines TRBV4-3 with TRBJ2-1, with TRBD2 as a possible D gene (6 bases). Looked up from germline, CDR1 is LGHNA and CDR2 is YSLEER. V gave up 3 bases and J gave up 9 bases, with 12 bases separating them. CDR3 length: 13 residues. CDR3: CASSQGLGPEQFF. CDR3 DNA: TGCGCCAGCAGCCAGGGACTGGGTCCTGAGCAGTTCTTC.

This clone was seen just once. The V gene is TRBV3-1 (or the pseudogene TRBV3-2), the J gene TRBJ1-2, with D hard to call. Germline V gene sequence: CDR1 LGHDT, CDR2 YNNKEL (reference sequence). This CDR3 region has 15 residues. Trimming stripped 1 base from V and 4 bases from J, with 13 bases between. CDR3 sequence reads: CASSQGGGWSYGYTF. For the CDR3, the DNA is TGTGCCAGCAGCCAAGGAGGAGGGTGGAGCTATGGCTACACCTTC.

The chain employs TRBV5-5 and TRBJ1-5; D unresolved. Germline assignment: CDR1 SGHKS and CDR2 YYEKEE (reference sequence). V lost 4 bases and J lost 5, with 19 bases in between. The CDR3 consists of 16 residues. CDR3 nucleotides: TGTGCCAGCAGCCGATCCGGTCAACCCCGGGATCAGCCCCAGCATTTT. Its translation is CASSRSGQPRDQPQHF.

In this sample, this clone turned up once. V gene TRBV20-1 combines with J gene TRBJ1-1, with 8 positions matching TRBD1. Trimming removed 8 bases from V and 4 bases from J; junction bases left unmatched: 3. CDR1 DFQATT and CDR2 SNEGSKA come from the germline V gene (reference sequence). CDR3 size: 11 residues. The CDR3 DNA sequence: TGCAGTTACAGGGGGACCACTGAAGCTTTCTTT. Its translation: CSYRGTTEAFF.

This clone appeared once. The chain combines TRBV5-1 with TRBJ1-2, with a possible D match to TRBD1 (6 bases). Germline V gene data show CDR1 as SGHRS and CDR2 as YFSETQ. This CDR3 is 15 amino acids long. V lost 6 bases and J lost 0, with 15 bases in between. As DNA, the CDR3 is TGCGCCAGCACCCGGGAGGGGGGCACTAACTATGGCTACACCTTC. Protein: CASTREGGTNYGYTF.

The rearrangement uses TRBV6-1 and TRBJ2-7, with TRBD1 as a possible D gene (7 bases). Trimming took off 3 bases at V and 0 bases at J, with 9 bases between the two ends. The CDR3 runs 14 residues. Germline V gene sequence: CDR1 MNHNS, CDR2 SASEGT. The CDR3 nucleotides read TGTGCCAGCAGTGACAGGGGGGACTCCTACGAGCAGTACTTC. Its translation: CASSDRGDSYEQYF.

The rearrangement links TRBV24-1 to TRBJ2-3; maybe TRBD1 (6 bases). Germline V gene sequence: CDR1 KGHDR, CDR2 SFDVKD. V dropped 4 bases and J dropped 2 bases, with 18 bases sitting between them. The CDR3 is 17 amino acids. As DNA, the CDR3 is TGTGCCACCAGTGACCCCTCGGACAGTCCACACACAGATACGCAGTATTTT. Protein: CATSDPSDSPHTDTQYF.

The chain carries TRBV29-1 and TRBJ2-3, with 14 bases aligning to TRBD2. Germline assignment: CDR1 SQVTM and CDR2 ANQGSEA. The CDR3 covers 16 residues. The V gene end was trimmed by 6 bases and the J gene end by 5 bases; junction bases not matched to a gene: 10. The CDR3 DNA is TGCAGCGTCGCCCGAAGACTAGCGGGAGGGGGAGATACGCAGTATTTT. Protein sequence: CSVARRLAGGGDTQYF.

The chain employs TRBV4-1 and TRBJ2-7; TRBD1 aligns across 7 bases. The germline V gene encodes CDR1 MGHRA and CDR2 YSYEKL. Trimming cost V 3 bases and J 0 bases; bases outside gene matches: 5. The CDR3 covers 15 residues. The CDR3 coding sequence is TGCGCCAGCAGCCAGGGGACAGCGAGCTCCTACGAGCAGTACTTC. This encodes CASSQGTASSYEQYF.

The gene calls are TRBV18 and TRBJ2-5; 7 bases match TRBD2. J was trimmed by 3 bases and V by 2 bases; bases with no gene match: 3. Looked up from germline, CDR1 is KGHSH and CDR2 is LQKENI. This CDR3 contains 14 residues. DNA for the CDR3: TGTGCCAGCTCACCAAGGGCGGGAGAAGAGACCCAGTACTTC. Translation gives CASSPRAGEETQYF.

This chain's CDR3 is CASSSGRPGYEQYF. The CDR3 DNA follows: TGTGCCAGCAGTAGCGGGAGGCCCGGCTACGAGCAGTACTTC. The chain links TRBV5-6 to TRBJ2-7, with TRBD2 identical over 10 bases. Germline V lookup: CDR1 SGHDT, CDR2 YYEEEE. The length of the CDR3 is 14 residues. Trimming removed 5 bases from V and 3 bases from J; junction bases left unmatched: 5.

Written as DNA, the CDR3 is TGTGCCAGCAGTTACTCTAATGGGGGACAGGAGCAGTTCTTC. This translates into CASSYSNGGQEQFF. The rearrangement links TRBV6-5 to TRBJ2-1, with TRBD1 matching over 7 bases. After removal of 0 bases from V and 10 bases from J, the junction contained 6 bases not matched to a gene. Germline assignment: CDR1 MNHEY and CDR2 SVGAGI. This CDR3 contains 14 residues.

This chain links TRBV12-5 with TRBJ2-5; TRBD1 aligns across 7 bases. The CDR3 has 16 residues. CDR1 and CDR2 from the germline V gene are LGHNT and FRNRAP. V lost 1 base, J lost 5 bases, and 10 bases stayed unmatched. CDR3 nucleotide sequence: TGTGCTAGTGGTTTGGGGACCGGGACAGAGTCTGAGACCCAGTACTTC. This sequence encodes CASGLGTGTESETQYF.

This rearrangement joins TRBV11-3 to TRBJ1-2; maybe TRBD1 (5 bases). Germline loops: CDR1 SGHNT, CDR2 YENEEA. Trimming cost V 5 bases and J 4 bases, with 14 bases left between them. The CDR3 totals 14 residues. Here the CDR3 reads CASSTGGASYGYTF. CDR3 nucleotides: TGTGCCAGCAGCACGGGCGGGGCGAGCTATGGCTACACCTTC.

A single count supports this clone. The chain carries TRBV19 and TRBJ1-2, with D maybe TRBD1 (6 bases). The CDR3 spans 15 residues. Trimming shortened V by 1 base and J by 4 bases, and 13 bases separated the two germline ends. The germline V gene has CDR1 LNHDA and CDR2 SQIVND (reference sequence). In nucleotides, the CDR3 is TGTGCCAGTAGTATAGCCCGGACAGTATTCTATGGCTACACCTTC. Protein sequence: CASSIARTVFYGYTF.

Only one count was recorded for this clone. The CDR3 protein is CSVKTGVRGSEAFF. Here the CDR3 DNA reads TGCAGCGTAAAAACAGGGGTAAGGGGCTCTGAAGCTTTCTTT. The chain recombines TRBV29-1 with TRBJ1-1, with 7 bases that match TRBD1. J gave up 6 bases and V 6 bases, and 13 bases lay outside the gene matches. The CDR3 spans 14 residues. Germline V gene lookup returns CDR1 SQVTM and CDR2 ANQGSEA.

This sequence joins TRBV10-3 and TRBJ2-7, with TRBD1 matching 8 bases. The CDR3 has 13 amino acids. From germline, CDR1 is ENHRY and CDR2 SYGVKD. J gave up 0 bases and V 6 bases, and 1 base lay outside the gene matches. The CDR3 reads CAIRDRDSYEQYF. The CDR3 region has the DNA TGTGCCATCAGGGACAGGGACTCCTACGAGCAGTACTTC.

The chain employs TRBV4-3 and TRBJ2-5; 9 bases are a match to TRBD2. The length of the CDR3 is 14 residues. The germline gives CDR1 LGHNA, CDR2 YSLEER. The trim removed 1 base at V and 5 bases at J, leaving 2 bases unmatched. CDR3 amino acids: CASSQGLAGETQYF. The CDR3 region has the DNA TGCGCCAGCAGCCAAGGGCTAGCGGGGGAGACCCAGTACTTC.